The TCR beta chain described here comes from a study of T cells in Graves' hyperthyroidism and ophthalmopathy. Background on the study: The blood sample was taken at first diagnosis, before treatment began. Study-level findings and limits: Ophthalmopathy and stable hyperthyroidism were separated by a 13 V-J model. The model foresaw ophthalmopathy a median approximately 6.1 months prior to onset.

The V segment lost 4 bases and the J segment 4 bases; nucleotides outside the gene matches: 5. The germline CDR1 and CDR2 sequences are LGHDT and YNNKEL (reference sequence). This CDR3 region has 14 residues. The CDR3 regions of TCR beta were amplified from RNA transcripts. When the TCR CDR3 underwent first-round RT-PCR, the HTBI primer set was used. Each CDR3 protein is one row after TCRdb ran MiXCR on the multiplex PCR reads. The sample yields about 350,000 distinct CDR3 sequences, roughly 14% seen once. Regarding this clonotype: What it binds is unknown.

The sequence derives from a woman aged 25 to 39 with Graves' hyperthyroidism. Sequencing was carried out using blood. The chain employs TRBV3-1 and TRBJ2-7; TRBD2 matches 9 bases. This CDR3 is CASSPASGKYEQYF. CDR3 nucleotides: TGTGCCAGCAGCCCCGCTAGCGGGAAATACGAGCAGTACTTC.